The 14 T cell receptor beta chains below come from one sample, sequenced in a study of T cell responses to AZD1222 COVID-19 vaccine. The method was immunoSEQ multiplex PCR; TCRdb's version includes in-frame clones alone and lacks a portion of them. This table has under 200,000 clones, roughly 90% appearing once. The sample in question was peripheral blood, obtained 28 days after the second AZD1222 dose. The origin of the receptors is an adult who received the AZD1222 COVID-19 vaccine.

V and J are TRBV7-2 and TRBJ1-3, with D maybe TRBD1 (5 bases). Germline V gene sequence: CDR1 SGHTA, CDR2 FQGNSA. With 5 bases removed from V and 6 bases from J, the gap between germline ends came to 14 bases. The CDR3 has 14 residues. CDR3 protein: CASSLRDPLNTIYF. CDR3 bases: TGTGCCAGCAGCCTCCGGGACCCTTTAAACACCATATATTTT.

This chain connects TRBV6-6 to TRBJ2-7; D might be TRBD1 (6 bases). V dropped 2 bases and J dropped 3 bases, with 17 bases sitting between them. The CDR3 extends over 16 amino acids. The germline CDR1 and CDR2 sequences are MNHNY and SVGAGI (reference sequence). CDR3 sequence: CASSYPRNPQGYEQYF. The CDR3 region has the DNA TGTGCCAGCAGTTACCCGCGAAATCCACAGGGCTACGAGCAGTACTTC.

This chain uses TRBV28 with TRBJ1-2, with 10 nucleotides matching TRBD1. After removal of 6 bases from V and 8 bases from J, the junction contained 6 bases not matched to a gene. Per germline, CDR1 MDHEN and CDR2 SYDVKM. There are 13 residues in the CDR3. The chain's CDR3 is CASSSDRGRGYTF. As DNA, the CDR3 is TGTGCCAGCAGCTCTGACAGGGGGCGAGGCTACACCTTC.

The V gene is TRBV12-5, the J gene TRBJ1-1; D remains unclear. Trimming took 5 bases from V and 3 from J, leaving 7 bases between them. Per the germline V gene, CDR1 is LGHNT and CDR2 is FRNRAP. The CDR3 consists of 12 residues. CDR3 sequence: CASGPLDTEAFF. The CDR3, as DNA: TGTGCTAGTGGTCCTCTGGACACTGAAGCTTTCTTT.

With respect to this clone: Other DNA sequences in the same sample also yield this CDR3. The V call is TRBV6-5, the J call TRBJ1-1; possibly TRBD1 for D (5 bases). Germline V gene sequence: CDR1 MNHEY, CDR2 SVGAGI. V shed 9 bases and J shed 2 bases, with 10 bases lying between them. The CDR3 sequence is 12 residues long. The chain's CDR3 is CASRRGNTEAFF. The CDR3 DNA follows: TGTGCCAGTAGAAGGGGTAACACTGAAGCTTTCTTT.

CDR3 loop: CASSKSGSNYEQYF. The CDR3 coding sequence is TGTGCCAGCAGCAAATCCGGGTCAAATTACGAGCAGTACTTC. V gene TRBV14 combines with J gene TRBJ2-7, with no clear D. Per germline, CDR1 SGHDN and CDR2 FVKESK. The CDR3 is 14 residues long. Trimming left V 5 bases short and J 4 bases short, with 15 bases between.

This clone turned up a few times. The chain uses TRBV6-5 and TRBJ2-3; no clear D gene. Germline CDR1 reads MNHEY; CDR2 reads SVGAGI. There are 14 residues in the CDR3. Trimming stripped 5 bases from V and 1 base from J, with 10 bases between. CDR3 loop: CASSPAGGTDTQYF. CDR3 DNA: TGTGCCAGCAGTCCAGCTGGGGGCACAGATACGCAGTATTTT.

The V call is TRBV30, the J call TRBJ2-3; 10 bases line up with TRBD2. J lost 4 bases, V lost 7 bases, and 5 bases had no gene match. CDR1 and CDR2 from the germline V gene are GTSNPN and SVGIG (reference sequence). This CDR3 region has 13 residues. CDR3 sequence reads: CAFLAGASDTQYF. DNA of the CDR3: TGTGCCTTTCTAGCGGGGGCATCAGATACGCAGTATTTT. The full variable domain, its missing parts supplied by reference TRBV30 and TRBJ2-3, is SQTIHQWPATLVQPVGSPLSLECTVEGTSNPNLYWYRQAAGRGLQLLFYSVGIGQISSEVPQNLSASRPQDRQFILSSKKLLLSDSGFYLCAFLAGASDTQYFGPGTRLTVL.

The J gene is TRBJ1-5, the V gene TRBV6-6; D not resolved. CDR3 length equals 15 residues. Germline V gene sequence: CDR1 MNHNY, CDR2 SVGAGI (reference sequence). Trimming shortened V by 3 bases and J by 6 bases, and 15 bases separated the two germline ends. CDR3 coding DNA: TGTGCCAGCAGTTATGAAGGTTGGGCCATTCAGCCCCAGCATTTT. Protein sequence: CASSYEGWAIQPQHF.

This clone was detected only a few times. CDR3 sequence: CASSQDRTGNNQPQHF. Here the CDR3 DNA reads TGTGCCAGCAGCCAAGACCGGACAGGAAACAATCAGCCCCAGCATTTT. This sequence joins TRBV3-1 (or the pseudogene TRBV3-2) and TRBJ1-5, with 7 bases lining up with TRBD1. Trimming cost V 0 bases and J 3 bases; bases outside gene matches: 5. This CDR3 spans 16 amino acids. CDR1 is LGHDT and CDR2 is YNNKEL in the germline V gene (reference sequence).

J is TRBJ1-6 and V is TRBV2; weak D call: TRBD1 (5 bases). The CDR3 runs to 12 residues. Trimming left V 6 bases short and J 13 bases short, with 13 bases between. CDR1 SNHLY and CDR2 FYNNEI come from the germline V gene. The CDR3 bases are TGTGCCAGCAGGGCTACCGGGGGGCCCCTCCACTTT. Translating it yields CASRATGGPLHF.

This clone was seen just once. V gene TRBV5-1 combines with J gene TRBJ2-1; D may be TRBD1 (7 bases). Germline CDR1 is SGHRS and CDR2 is YFSETQ. Trimming pared 3 bases from V and 2 bases from J, leaving 12 bases between. CDR3 length: 15 residues. Here the CDR3 reads CASSSRGATYNEQFF. CDR3 DNA: TGCGCCAGCAGCTCCAGGGGGGCCACCTACAATGAGCAGTTCTTC.

The chain carries TRBV5-4 and TRBJ1-2; 8 bases are a match to TRBD1. Looked up from germline, CDR1 is SGHNT and CDR2 is YYREEE (reference sequence). This CDR3 is 12 amino acids long. V gave up 2 bases and J gave up 8 bases; unmatched junction bases: 2. The CDR3 nucleotides read TGTGCCAGCAGCTTAGACAGGGGAGGCTACACCTTC. Its protein is CASSLDRGGYTF.

The chain combines TRBV20-1 with TRBJ1-2; no definite D call. This CDR3 contains 12 residues. The germline V gene encodes CDR1 DFQATT and CDR2 SNEGSKA (reference sequence). V was cut by 3 bases and J by 5 bases, with 10 bases left in between. The CDR3 DNA sequence: TGCAGTGCTAGTCCCGCAGAATATGGCTACACCTTC. This gives the protein CSASPAEYGYTF.